These 22 T cell receptor beta chains originate from one sample sequenced in a study of T cells in Graves' hyperthyroidism and ophthalmopathy. RNA transcripts served as the template for amplifying TCR beta CDR3 regions. The HTBI primer set was used in a first-round RT-PCR of the TCR CDR3. TCRdb itself ran the multiplex PCR reads through MiXCR, one entry per CDR3 protein. Here the sample spans hundreds of thousands of distinct CDR3 sequences, 15% to 20% being singletons. The sequencing input was blood. Source of these receptors: a man in his forties with Graves' ophthalmopathy.

The chain has TRBV29-1 and TRBJ1-1; D is ambiguous. The length of the CDR3 is 13 residues. From germline, CDR1 is SQVTM and CDR2 ANQGSEA. The CDR3 reads CSVSGPTNTEAFF. CDR3 coding DNA: TGCAGTGTTTCCGGGCCAACAAACACTGAAGCTTTCTTT.

This clonotype has only a few counts. The rearrangement joins TRBV5-4 to TRBJ2-5; 12 bases line up with TRBD2. V lost 6 bases to trimming and J lost 5 bases; unmatched junction nucleotides: 17. The CDR3 covers 18 residues. Germline V gene data show CDR1 as SGHNT and CDR2 as YYREEE (reference sequence). CDR3 in amino acids: CASTLGTSGPLSLETQYF. CDR3 coding DNA: TGTGCCAGCACCCTGGGGACTAGCGGGCCTCTTTCGCTTGAGACCCAGTACTTC.

The sample holds many counts of this clonotype. CDR3 coding DNA: TGTGCCAGCAGCCAACCTTCCCGGGGGGGCACCTACAATGAGCAGTTCTTC. This codes for CASSQPSRGGTYNEQFF. This sequence joins TRBV3-1 and TRBJ2-1, with 8 bases matching TRBD2. The CDR3 covers 17 residues. CDR1 is LGHDT and CDR2 is YNNKEL in the germline V gene (reference sequence). Germline trimming cut 2 bases from V and 2 bases from J; bases unmatched to any gene: 8.

This clonotype was seen ten or more times. The chain uses TRBV30 and TRBJ1-5; the D gene is possibly TRBD1 (6 bases). With 3 bases removed from V and 1 base from J, the gap between germline ends came to 10 bases. CDR3 length: 14 amino acids. The V gene's germline CDR1 is GTSNPN and CDR2 SVGIG (reference sequence). CDR3 nucleotide sequence: TGTGCCTGGAGCGCAGGGGTGAGCAATCAGCCCCAGCATTTT. Translated: CAWSAGVSNQPQHF.

This clonotype was recorded a few times. The genes are TRBV25-1 and TRBJ1-6; possible D gene TRBD1, 5 bases. Germline-derived CDR1 and CDR2 are MGHDK and SYGVNS. The CDR3 consists of 14 residues. V was shortened by 3 bases and J by 6 bases, with 9 bases between the two germline ends. In DNA, the CDR3 is TGTGCCAGCAGTGAGCAGGGAATTAATTCACCCCTCCACTTT. Its translation is CASSEQGINSPLHF.

The chain combines TRBV20-1 with TRBJ2-5; 10 nucleotides line up with TRBD2. The CDR3 has 19 amino acids. Trimming at V came to 0 bases and at J to 5 bases, leaving 18 bases not matched to a gene. Per the germline V gene, CDR1 is DFQATT and CDR2 is SNEGSKA (reference sequence). DNA of the CDR3: TGCAGTGCTAGAGATCCCCCCTCTAGCGGGAGATACTCAGCGGAGACCCAGTACTTC. As protein: CSARDPPSSGRYSAETQYF.

This clonotype was detected a few times. V is TRBV12-3 or TRBV12-4 and J is TRBJ1-1; D is perhaps TRBD1 (6 bases). Between the trimmed V and J ends, which lost 6 bases and 12 bases, there was a span of 11 bases. The CDR3 runs to 10 residues. CDR3 in DNA: TGTGCCAGCAGGTGGACAGAGACTTTCTTT. The encoded protein is CASRWTETFF.

In its sample, this clonotype was seen a few times. The chain joins TRBV7-8 to TRBJ2-1, with D perhaps matching TRBD2 (6 bases). V was shortened by 4 bases and J by 0 bases, with 13 bases between the two germline ends. Per the germline V gene, CDR1 is SGHVS and CDR2 is FQNEAQ. The CDR3 sequence is 16 residues long. CDR3 sequence reads: CASSSGTSLSYNEQFF. The CDR3 nucleotides read TGTGCCAGCAGCTCAGGGACTTCCCTCTCCTACAATGAGCAGTTCTTC.

This chain joins TRBV5-1 and TRBJ2-5; D perhaps matches TRBD1 (5 bases). V lost 4 bases, J lost 2 bases, and 15 bases lay in between. Germline V gene sequence: CDR1 SGHRS, CDR2 YFSETQ. The CDR3 spans 15 residues. CDR3 in amino acids: CASSPHRTAQETQYF. The CDR3 nucleotides are TGCGCCAGCAGCCCTCACAGGACGGCTCAAGAGACCCAGTACTTC.

This clonotype occurred many times. The chain recombines TRBV7-9 with TRBJ2-3; 11 bases line up with TRBD2. The CDR3 spans 15 residues. V was clipped by 9 bases and J by 2 bases; unmatched bases: 7. CDR1 and CDR2 from the germline V gene are SEHNR and FQNEAQ (reference sequence). The CDR3 region is CASVPGLADTDTQYF. The CDR3 bases are TGTGCCAGTGTCCCGGGACTAGCGGACACAGATACGCAGTATTTT.

The rearrangement links TRBV2 to TRBJ1-4, with D possibly matching TRBD1 (6 bases). The V and J ends lost 7 bases and 8 bases respectively, with 20 bases between them. Germline CDR1 and CDR2: SNHLY and FYNNEI. This CDR3 contains 15 residues. The CDR3 sequence is CASIKGGLVEEKLFF. CDR3 DNA: TGTGCCAGCATCAAGGGGGGGCTCGTAGAAGAAAAACTGTTTTTT.

This clonotype occurred many times. This chain uses TRBV7-2 with TRBJ2-5; TRBD2 matches at 8 bases. Trimming cost V 7 bases and J 5 bases; bases outside gene matches: 12. Germline V gives CDR1 SGHTA, CDR2 FQGNSA. The CDR3 is 15 amino acids. The CDR3 region is CASTPQRGGGETQYF. CDR3 DNA: TGTGCCAGCACTCCTCAACGGGGGGGCGGGGAGACCCAGTACTTC.

This clonotype turned up a few times. V usage is TRBV29-1 and J usage is TRBJ2-1, with TRBD2 identical over 9 bases. Trimming removed 1 base from V and 3 bases from J; junction bases left unmatched: 7. The V gene's germline CDR1 is SQVTM and CDR2 ANQGSEA. The CDR3 contains 16 residues. CDR3: CSVEALGGGGYNEQFF. For the CDR3, the DNA is TGCAGCGTTGAAGCATTGGGCGGGGGGGGCTACAATGAGCAGTTCTTC.

A few counts support this clonotype. The CDR3 sequence is CASSLSGSDEQYF. CDR3 DNA sequence: TGTGCCAGCAGCTTATCGGGTAGCGACGAGCAGTACTTC. This chain connects TRBV7-2 to TRBJ2-7; maybe TRBD2 (5 bases). CDR1 and CDR2 (germline): SGHTA, FQGNSA. With 2 bases removed from V and 5 bases from J, the gap between germline ends came to 10 bases. There are 13 residues in the CDR3.

The chain joins TRBV7-9 to TRBJ2-1; the D gene could be TRBD1 or TRBD2 (5 bases each). There are 17 residues in the CDR3. V was cut by 2 bases and J by 10 bases, with 24 bases left in between. The germline V gene encodes CDR1 SEHNR and CDR2 FQNEAQ (reference sequence). Here the CDR3 DNA reads TGTGCCAGCAGCTTAAAAGGGACCGGGGCCCCGCGGAAGGAGCAGTTCTTC. Its translation is CASSLKGTGAPRKEQFF.

This clonotype was observed at least ten times. The chain couples TRBV7-8 to TRBJ2-5, with 8 bases aligning to TRBD2. The CDR3 sequence is 13 residues long. Germline CDR1 and CDR2: SGHVS and FQNEAQ. Germline trimming cut 4 bases from V and 7 bases from J; bases unmatched to any gene: 5. Here the CDR3 reads CASSSAGEGTQYF. The CDR3 DNA is TGTGCCAGCAGCTCAGCGGGGGAGGGGACCCAGTACTTC.

With regard to this clonotype: This CDR3 fails to terminate in the conserved phenylalanine or tryptophan, so it likely reflects a read error. This chain joins TRBV4-3 and TRBJ2-7; tentatively, D is TRBD2 (6 bases). The germline V and J ends were trimmed by 3 bases and 2 bases, with 17 bases remaining between them. Germline V CDR1 and CDR2: LGHNA, YSLEER. The CDR3 spans 16 residues. CDR3 sequence: CASSHQKTSLPYEQYL. The CDR3 region has the DNA TGCGCCAGCAGCCACCAGAAGACTAGTCTCCCCTACGAGCAGTACCTC.

V and J are TRBV5-1 and TRBJ2-4; D possibly corresponds to TRBD1 (5 bases). Germline V gene sequence: CDR1 SGHRS, CDR2 YFSETQ. V gave up 0 bases and J gave up 1 base, with 17 bases separating them. This CDR3 comprises 18 residues. The DNA of the CDR3 is TGCGCCAGCAGCTTGGAGATTGGGCAGGGAAGGGCCAAAAACATTCAGTACTTC. Translated, it gives CASSLEIGQGRAKNIQYF.

The rearrangement uses TRBV19 and TRBJ1-1; D unresolved. V was cut by 3 bases and J by 0 bases, with 8 bases left in between. Germline CDR1 LNHDA, CDR2 SQIVND (reference sequence). The CDR3 has 14 residues. CDR3 loop: CASSIGRVNTEAFF. CDR3 DNA sequence: TGTGCCAGTAGTATCGGTAGGGTGAACACTGAAGCTTTCTTT.

This chain uses TRBV7-8 with TRBJ1-1; 8 positions match TRBD1. Germline V gene lookup returns CDR1 SGHVS and CDR2 FQNEAQ. With V trimmed by 5 bases and J by 9 bases, 8 bases remained unmatched. There are 13 residues in the CDR3. The CDR3 nucleotides read TGTGCCAGCAGCCGCGGGACAGGATCAAAAGCTTTCTTT. Its translation: CASSRGTGSKAFF.

In its sample, this clonotype was seen many times. The V call is TRBV27, the J call TRBJ2-1; 7 nucleotides match TRBD2. The germline V gene has CDR1 MNHEY and CDR2 SMNVEV (reference sequence). The CDR3 totals 17 residues. Trimming took 2 bases from V and 4 from J; bases not matched to a gene: 11. The CDR3 loop reads CASSLAGASTLYNEQFF. In DNA, the CDR3 is TGTGCCAGCAGTTTAGCGGGAGCGTCCACCCTTTACAATGAGCAGTTCTTC.

The chain employs TRBV7-2 and TRBJ1-4; 7 bases match TRBD1. J lost 7 bases, V lost 5 bases, and 10 bases had no gene match. CDR1 SGHTA and CDR2 FQGNSA come from the germline V gene. The length of the CDR3 is 15 residues. The chain's CDR3 is CASSRYPGQPEKLFF. In nucleotides, the CDR3 is TGTGCCAGCAGCCGCTACCCGGGACAGCCTGAAAAACTGTTTTTT.